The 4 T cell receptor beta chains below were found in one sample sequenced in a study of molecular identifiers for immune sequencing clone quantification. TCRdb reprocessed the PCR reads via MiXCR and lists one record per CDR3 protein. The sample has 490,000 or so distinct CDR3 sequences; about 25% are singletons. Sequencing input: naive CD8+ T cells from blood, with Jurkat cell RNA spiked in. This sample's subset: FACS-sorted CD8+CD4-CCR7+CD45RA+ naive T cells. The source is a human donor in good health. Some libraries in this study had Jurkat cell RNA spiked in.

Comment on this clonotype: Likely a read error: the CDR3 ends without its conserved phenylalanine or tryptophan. For the CDR3, the DNA is TGTGCCAGCAGTCAGGGACTAGCGGGAAACACAGATACGCAGTATTTA. It is translated as CASSQGLAGNTDTQYL. The J gene is TRBJ2-3, the V gene TRBV12-3 or TRBV12-4; 13 positions agree with TRBD2. Trimming took 5 bases from V and 2 from J; bases not matched to a gene: 4. The CDR3 extends over 16 amino acids.

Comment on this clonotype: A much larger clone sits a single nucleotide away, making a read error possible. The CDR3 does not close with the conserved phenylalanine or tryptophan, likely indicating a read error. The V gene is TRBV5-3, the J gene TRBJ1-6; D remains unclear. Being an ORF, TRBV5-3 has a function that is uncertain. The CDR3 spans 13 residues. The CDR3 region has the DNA TGTGCCAGCAGCTTGGTCCTTAATTCACCCCTCCACTTG. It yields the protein CASSLVLNSPLHL.

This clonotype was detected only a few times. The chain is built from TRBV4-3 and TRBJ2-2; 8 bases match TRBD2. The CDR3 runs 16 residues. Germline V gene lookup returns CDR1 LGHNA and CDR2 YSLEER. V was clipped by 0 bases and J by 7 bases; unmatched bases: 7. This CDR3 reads CASSQDGAGVGGELFF. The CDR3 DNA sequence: TGCGCCAGCAGCCAAGATGGAGCGGGAGTGGGCGGGGAGCTGTTTTTT.

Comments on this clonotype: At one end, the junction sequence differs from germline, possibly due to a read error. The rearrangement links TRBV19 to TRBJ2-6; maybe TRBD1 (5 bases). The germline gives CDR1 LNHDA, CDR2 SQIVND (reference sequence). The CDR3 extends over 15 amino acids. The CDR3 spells CASSLVNSGANVPPF. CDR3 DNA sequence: TGTGCCAGTAGTCTTGTGAACTCTGGGGCCAACGTCCCGCCTTTC.